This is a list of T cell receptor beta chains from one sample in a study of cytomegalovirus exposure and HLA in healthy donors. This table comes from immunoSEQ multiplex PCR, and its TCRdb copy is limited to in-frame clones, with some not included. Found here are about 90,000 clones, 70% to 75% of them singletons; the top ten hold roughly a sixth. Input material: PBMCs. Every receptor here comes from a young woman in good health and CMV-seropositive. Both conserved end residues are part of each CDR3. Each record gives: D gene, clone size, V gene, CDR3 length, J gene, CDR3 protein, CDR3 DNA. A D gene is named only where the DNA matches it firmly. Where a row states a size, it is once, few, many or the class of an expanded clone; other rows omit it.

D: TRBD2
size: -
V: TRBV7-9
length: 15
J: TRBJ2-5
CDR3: CASSILAGAAETQYF
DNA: TGTGCCAGCAGCATACTAGCGGGGGCGGCGGAGACCCAGTACTTC

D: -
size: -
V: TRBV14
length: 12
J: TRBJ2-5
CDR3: CASSQDRGTQYF
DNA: TGTGCCAGCAGCCAAGATCGGGGGACCCAGTACTTC

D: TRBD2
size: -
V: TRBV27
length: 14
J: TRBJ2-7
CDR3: CASSLAGGGFEQYF
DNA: TGTGCCAGCAGTTTAGCGGGAGGAGGGTTCGAGCAGTACTTC

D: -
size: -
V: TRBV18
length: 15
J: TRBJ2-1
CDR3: CASSPLAVEYNEQFF
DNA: TGTGCCAGCTCACCACTAGCGGTGGAATACAATGAGCAGTTCTTC

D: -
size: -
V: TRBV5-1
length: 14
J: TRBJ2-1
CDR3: CASNLADLYNEQFF
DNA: TGCGCCAGCAATTTGGCAGATCTCTACAATGAGCAGTTCTTC

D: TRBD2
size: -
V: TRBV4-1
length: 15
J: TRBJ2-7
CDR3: CASSQPGLADYEQYF
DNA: TGCGCCAGCAGCCAACCAGGACTAGCGGACTACGAGCAGTACTTC

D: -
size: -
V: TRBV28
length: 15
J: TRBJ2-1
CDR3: CASSQSGSSYNEQFF
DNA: TGTGCCAGCAGTCAAAGCGGCAGCTCCTACAATGAGCAGTTCTTC

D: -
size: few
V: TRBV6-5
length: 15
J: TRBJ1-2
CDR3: CASSYSGSRVMGYTF
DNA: TGTGCCAGCAGTTACTCGGGTTCCAGGGTAATGGGCTACACCTTC

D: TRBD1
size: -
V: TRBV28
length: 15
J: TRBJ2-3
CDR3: CASSYRDRPTHGQYF
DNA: TGTGCCAGCAGTTACCGGGACAGGCCTACCCATGGGCAGTATTTT

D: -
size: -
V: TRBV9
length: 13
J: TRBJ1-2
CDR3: CASSAAGVYGYTF
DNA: TGTGCCAGCAGCGCAGCAGGGGTCTATGGCTACACCTTC

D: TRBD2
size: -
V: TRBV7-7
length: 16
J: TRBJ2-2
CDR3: CASSPGLAGGAGELFF
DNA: TGTGCCAGCAGCCCGGGACTAGCGGGGGGGGCCGGGGAGCTGTTTTTT

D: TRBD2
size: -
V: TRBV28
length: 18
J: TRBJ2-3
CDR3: CASSFGTSGRAPTDTQYF
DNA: TGTGCCAGCAGTTTCGGGACTAGCGGGAGGGCCCCTACAGATACGCAGTATTTT

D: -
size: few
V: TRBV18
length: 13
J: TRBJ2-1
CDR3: CASSPRGPDEQFF
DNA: TGTGCCAGCTCACCACGGGGGCCGGATGAGCAGTTCTTC

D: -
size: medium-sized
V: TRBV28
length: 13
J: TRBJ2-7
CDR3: CASSLGRHYEQYF
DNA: TGTGCCAGCAGTTTGGGCAGGCACTACGAGCAGTACTTC

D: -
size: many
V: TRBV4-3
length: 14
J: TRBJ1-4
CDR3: CASSQDLGDEKLFF
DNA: TGCGCCAGCAGCCAAGATCTAGGAGATGAAAAACTGTTTTTT

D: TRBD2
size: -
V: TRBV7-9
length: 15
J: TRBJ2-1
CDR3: CASSLASGGPGEQFF
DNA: TGTGCCAGCAGCTTAGCCAGCGGGGGGCCGGGGGAGCAGTTCTTC

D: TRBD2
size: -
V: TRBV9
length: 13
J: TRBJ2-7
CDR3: CASSAGTIGEQYF
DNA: TGTGCCAGCAGCGCTGGGACTATAGGCGAGCAGTACTTC

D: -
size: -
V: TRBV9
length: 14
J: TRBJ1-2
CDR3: CASSVDTGPYGYTF
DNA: TGTGCCAGCAGCGTAGATACAGGGCCCTATGGCTACACCTTC

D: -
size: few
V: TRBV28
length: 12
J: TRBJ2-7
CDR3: CASSTGIYEQYF
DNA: TGTGCCAGCAGTACAGGGATATACGAGCAGTACTTC

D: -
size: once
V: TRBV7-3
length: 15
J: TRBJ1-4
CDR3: CATTLHGRTNEKLFF
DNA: TGTGCGACCACCCTCCACGGGAGGACTAATGAAAAACTGTTTTTT

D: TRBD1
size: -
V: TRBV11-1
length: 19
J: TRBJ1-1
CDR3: CASSADRGRWRGMNTEAFF
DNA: TGTGCCAGCAGCGCGGACAGGGGGCGGTGGAGGGGTATGAACACTGAAGCTTTCTTT

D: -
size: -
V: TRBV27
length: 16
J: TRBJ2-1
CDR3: CARVYPGGRTYNEQFF
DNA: TGTGCCAGGGTGTATCCGGGGGGCCGTACCTACAATGAGCAGTTCTTC

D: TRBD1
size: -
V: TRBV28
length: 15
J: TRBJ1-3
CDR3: CASSPVDRAGNTIYF
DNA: TGTGCCAGCAGTCCCGTCGACAGGGCTGGAAACACCATATATTTT

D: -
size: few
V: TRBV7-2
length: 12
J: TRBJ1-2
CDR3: CASSPRSYDYTF
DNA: TGTGCCAGCAGCCCCCGGTCGTATGACTACACCTTC

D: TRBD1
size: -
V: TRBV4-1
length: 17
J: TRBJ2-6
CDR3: CASSHDFEGAGANVLTF
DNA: TGCGCCAGCAGCCACGACTTTGAGGGGGCCGGGGCCAACGTCCTGACTTTC

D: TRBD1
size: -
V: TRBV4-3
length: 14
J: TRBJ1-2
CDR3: CASSQSDRGTGYTF
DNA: TGCGCCAGCAGCCAATCGGACAGGGGGACTGGCTACACCTTC

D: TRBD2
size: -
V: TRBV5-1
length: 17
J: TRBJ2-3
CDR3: CASHPGVRGGRRDTQYF
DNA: TGCGCCAGCCACCCGGGGGTTCGGGGGGGGCGCCGAGATACGCAGTATTTT

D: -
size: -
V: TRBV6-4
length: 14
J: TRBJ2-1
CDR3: CASMRRTRYNEQFF
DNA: TGTGCCAGCATGAGGAGGACGCGCTACAATGAGCAGTTCTTC

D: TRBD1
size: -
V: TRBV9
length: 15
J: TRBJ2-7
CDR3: CASSARQGWAYEQYF
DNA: TGTGCCAGCAGCGCCCGACAGGGTTGGGCTTACGAGCAGTACTTC

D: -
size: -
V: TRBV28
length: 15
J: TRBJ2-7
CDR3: CASSDSDRRGGEQYF
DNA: TGTGCCAGCAGCGATAGCGATCGGAGGGGTGGGGAGCAGTACTTC

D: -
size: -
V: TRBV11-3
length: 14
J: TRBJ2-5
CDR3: CASSLGQVQETQYF
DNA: TGTGCCAGCAGCTTAGGACAGGTCCAAGAGACCCAGTACTTC

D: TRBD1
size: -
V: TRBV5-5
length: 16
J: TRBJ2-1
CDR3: CASSPSGQISYNEQFF
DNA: TGTGCCAGCAGCCCTTCGGGACAGATCTCCTACAATGAGCAGTTCTTC

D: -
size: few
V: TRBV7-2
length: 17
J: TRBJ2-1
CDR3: CASSSQLMGGSINEQFF
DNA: TGTGCCAGCAGCTCCCAACTGATGGGAGGCTCCATCAATGAGCAGTTCTTC

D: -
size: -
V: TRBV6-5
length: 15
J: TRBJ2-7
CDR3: CASSYSRDSSVEQYF
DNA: TGTGCCAGCAGTTACTCGCGGGACAGCTCGGTCGAGCAGTACTTC